Shown below are 27 T cell receptor beta chains from a single sample sequenced in a study of Tregs in tolerant kidney transplant recipients. Mixed chimerism was transient after nonmyeloablative marrow transplants from related graft donors. Clones were sequenced by immunoSEQ multiplex PCR, and TCRdb holds only the in-frame ones, with some missing. Among fewer than 95,000 clones listed, 93% were seen once. Sequenced here: CD4+ T cells from blood (PBMCs), sampled 12 months after the transplant. These receptor sequences come from a human patient who received a combined kidney and bone marrow transplant. Some T cells may possibly be graft donor cells.

In nucleotides, the CDR3 is TGCGCCAGCAGCCAAGATGCGACAGTAAGGACCGGGGAGCTGTTTTTT. Protein product: CASSQDATVRTGELFF. This chain joins TRBV4-3 and TRBJ2-2; maybe TRBD1 (5 bases). V lost 0 bases and J 5 bases, leaving 13 bases between the germline ends. This CDR3 contains 16 residues. Germline assignment: CDR1 LGHNA and CDR2 YSLEER.

J is TRBJ1-1 and V is TRBV18; 11 bases line up with TRBD1. Germline V gives CDR1 KGHSH, CDR2 LQKENI. The CDR3 totals 17 residues. With V trimmed by 0 bases and J by 4 bases, 7 bases remained unmatched. The CDR3 is CASSPPQRGQGGTEAFF. The DNA of the CDR3 is TGTGCCAGCTCACCACCTCAGAGGGGACAGGGGGGCACTGAAGCTTTCTTT.

This chain links TRBV5-6 with TRBJ2-3; D is ambiguous. This CDR3 is 14 amino acids long. Germline V lookup: CDR1 SGHDT, CDR2 YYEEEE. Deletions cut 0 bases from V and 0 bases from J, with 5 bases between. The DNA of the CDR3 is TGTGCCAGCAGCTTGGTGGGCAGCACAGATACGCAGTATTTT. Translating it yields CASSLVGSTDTQYF. Drawing the rest from reference TRBV5-6 and TRBJ2-3, the complete variable domain is DAGVTQSPTHLIKTRGQQVTLRCSPKSGHDTVSWYQQALGQGPQFIFQYYEEEERQRGNFPDRFSGHQFPNYSSELNVNALLLGDSALYLCASSLVGSTDTQYFGPGTRLTVL.

This chain links TRBV19 with TRBJ1-6, with D uncertain. Germline lookup yields CDR1 LNHDA and CDR2 SQIVND (reference sequence). CDR3 length: 16 residues. Trimming pared 4 bases from V and 6 bases from J, leaving 16 bases between. The CDR3 coding sequence is TGTGCCAGTAGTAAACTTGCGCCCGCGCCTAATTCACCCCTCCACTTT. Its protein product is CASSKLAPAPNSPLHF.

The CDR3 sequence is CASSARVSYEQYF. Here the CDR3 DNA reads TGTGCCAGCAGTGCCAGGGTGTCCTACGAGCAGTACTTC. The chain employs TRBV6-6 and TRBJ2-7; D might be TRBD1 (5 bases). Germline V gives CDR1 MNHNY, CDR2 SVGAGI (reference sequence). This CDR3 region has 13 residues. Trimming took 5 bases from V and 1 from J, leaving 9 bases between them.

This chain links TRBV5-5 with TRBJ2-1; tentatively, D is TRBD2 (5 bases). This CDR3 region has 15 residues. With 0 bases removed from V and 0 bases from J, the gap between germline ends came to 7 bases. Germline lookup yields CDR1 SGHKS and CDR2 YYEKEE (reference sequence). The CDR3, as DNA: TGTGCCAGCAGCTTGGGAGGGAACTCCTACAATGAGCAGTTCTTC. It is translated as CASSLGGNSYNEQFF. The full variable domain, with the rest looked up from reference TRBV5-5 and TRBJ2-1, is DAGVTQSPTHLIKTRGQQVTLRCSPISGHKSVSWYQQVLGQGPQFIFQYYEKEERGRGNFPDRFSARQFPNYSSELNVNALLLGDSALYLCASSLGGNSYNEQFFGPGTRLTVL.

The chain has TRBV2 and TRBJ1-4; D is possibly TRBD1 (6 bases). The germline V gene has CDR1 SNHLY and CDR2 FYNNEI. Between the trimmed V and J ends, which lost 4 bases and 7 bases, there was a span of 7 bases. The CDR3 is made up of 12 amino acids. Here the CDR3 DNA reads TGTGCCAGCAGTGTGACAGGTGAAAAACTGTTTTTT. It codes for CASSVTGEKLFF.

The rearrangement links TRBV9 to TRBJ1-3, with TRBD1 identical over 8 bases. With V trimmed by 3 bases and J by 2 bases, 4 bases remained unmatched. The germline V gene encodes CDR1 SGDLS and CDR2 YYNGEE. The CDR3 runs to 15 residues. The chain's CDR3 is CASSARTGPGNTIYF. For the CDR3, the DNA is TGTGCCAGCAGCGCAAGGACAGGGCCTGGAAACACCATATATTTT. The full variable domain, with the rest looked up from reference TRBV9 and TRBJ1-3, is DSGVTQTPKHLITATGQRVTLRCSPRSGDLSVYWYQQSLDQGLQFLIQYYNGEERAKGNILERFSAQQFPDLHSELNLSSLELGDSALYFCASSARTGPGNTIYFGEGSWLTVV.

The chain recombines TRBV21-1 with TRBJ2-5; the table's D call TRBD2 went unverified against the DNA. TRBV21-1 is a known pseudogene. The CDR3 runs 18 residues. The CDR3 region is CASSKGGLALGYQETQYF. The CDR3, as DNA: TGTGCCAGCAGCAAAGGGGGACTAGCGCTTGGATACCAAGAGACCCAGTACTTC.

This clone was observed once. The V and J genes are TRBV7-9 and TRBJ2-5; 9 bases line up with TRBD2. Per the germline V gene, CDR1 is SEHNR and CDR2 is FQNEAQ (reference sequence). The CDR3 runs 18 residues. The V segment lost 3 bases and the J segment 2 bases; nucleotides outside the gene matches: 13. As DNA, the CDR3 is TGTGCCAGCAGCTTGCTGGGACCCGGACTAGCGTCTCAAGAGACCCAGTACTTC. Translation gives CASSLLGPGLASQETQYF.

This clone was seen only once. The chain has TRBV28 and TRBJ1-1; maybe TRBD1 (6 bases). Trimming took off 2 bases at V and 1 base at J, with 11 bases between the two ends. In germline, CDR1 is MDHEN, CDR2 SYDVKM. This CDR3 region has 15 residues. The DNA of the CDR3 is TGTGCCAGCAGTTTACCTCAACAGGGGAACACTGAAGCTTTCTTT. Translation gives CASSLPQQGNTEAFF.

The V call is TRBV7-9, the J call TRBJ2-1, with 10 positions matching TRBD2. From germline, CDR1 is SEHNR and CDR2 FQNEAQ (reference sequence). This CDR3 spans 15 amino acids. V gave up 2 bases and J gave up 9 bases; unmatched junction bases: 7. The CDR3 protein is CASSLLLAGAGEQFF. CDR3 DNA sequence: TGTGCCAGCAGCTTATTGCTAGCGGGAGCTGGTGAGCAGTTCTTC.

With regard to this clone: A read error may produce the germline difference seen at one junction end. This chain joins TRBV6-5 and TRBJ1-1; the D gene is possibly TRBD1 (6 bases). From germline, CDR1 is MNHEY and CDR2 SVGAGI. The CDR3 runs to 12 residues. The CDR3 DNA reads TGTACCAGCAGTCCTACAGGGATTGAAGCTTTCTTT. It is translated as CTSSPTGIEAFF.

The rearrangement joins TRBV4-1 to TRBJ1-2; TRBD1 is a possible D gene (5 bases). Germline V gene lookup returns CDR1 MGHRA and CDR2 YSYEKL. The V end lost 4 bases, the J end lost 1 base, and 10 bases lay between the germline ends. This CDR3 is built from 14 residues. The CDR3 nucleotides are TGCGCCAGCAGCCCCGGGACTTTTAACTATGGCTACACCTTC. Translating gives CASSPGTFNYGYTF.

This clone was recorded once. CDR3 protein: CAISESTGAGGPGNEQFF. Here the CDR3 DNA reads TGTGCCATCAGTGAGTCGACGGGCGCGGGGGGGCCCGGCAATGAGCAGTTCTTC. The chain has TRBV10-3 and TRBJ2-1; TRBD2 matches at 9 bases. The CDR3 spans 18 residues. Looked up from germline, CDR1 is ENHRY and CDR2 is SYGVKD. Losses at the gene ends were 0 bases for V and 6 bases for J; bases not matched to a gene: 12.

CDR3 DNA sequence: TGTGCCAGCAGCCAAGATGATCGGGGACACCGAGATACGCAGTATTTT. Translating it yields CASSQDDRGHRDTQYF. The chain couples TRBV4-2 to TRBJ2-3; tentatively, D is TRBD1 (6 bases). V lost 0 bases to trimming and J lost 5 bases, with 15 bases between them. The length of the CDR3 is 16 residues. From germline, CDR1 is LGHNA and CDR2 YNFKEQ.

As for this clone: Germline and junction disagree at one end, which may indicate a read error. The J gene is TRBJ1-1, the V gene TRBV15; D is uncertain. This CDR3 region has 15 residues. Germline V lookup: CDR1 LNHNV, CDR2 YYDKDF (reference sequence). The CDR3 DNA follows: TGTGCCACCAGCAGAGACTCAAGACGGGTCTCTGAGGCTTTCTTT. It yields the protein CATSRDSRRVSEAFF.

The rearrangement joins TRBV11-2 to TRBJ2-2; possible D gene TRBD1, 6 bases. This CDR3 is built from 13 residues. V dropped 7 bases and J dropped 2 bases, with 8 bases sitting between them. Looked up from germline, CDR1 is SGHAT and CDR2 is FQNNGV. CDR3 in amino acids: CASKQGNTGELFF. The CDR3, as DNA: TGTGCCAGCAAACAGGGAAACACCGGGGAGCTGTTTTTT.

The rearrangement joins TRBV4-1 to TRBJ1-2; TRBD1 might be the D (5 bases). Deletions cut 0 bases from V and 9 bases from J, with 20 bases between. Germline V gene data show CDR1 as MGHRA and CDR2 as YSYEKL. This CDR3 comprises 16 residues. The CDR3 region is CASSQDNQGGPRSYTF. CDR3 coding DNA: TGCGCCAGCAGCCAAGATAATCAGGGAGGCCCTAGAAGCTACACCTTC.

This chain joins TRBV15 and TRBJ1-5; TRBD1 might be the D (6 bases). Looked up from germline, CDR1 is LNHNV and CDR2 is YYDKDF (reference sequence). V gave up 0 bases and J gave up 2 bases, with 17 bases separating them. The CDR3 sequence is 18 residues long. The CDR3 DNA follows: TGTGCCACCAGCAGAGATCAACTGTGGGGGCAGGGCAATCAGCCCCAGCATTTT. It is translated as CATSRDQLWGQGNQPQHF.

V is TRBV4-3 and J is TRBJ2-3; 7 bases line up with TRBD2. The CDR3 runs 18 residues. The germline CDR1 and CDR2 sequences are LGHNA and YSLEER. V lost 1 base, J lost 2 bases, and 12 bases stayed unmatched. The CDR3 loop is CASSQAGGRSFDTDTQYF. In DNA, the CDR3 is TGCGCCAGCAGCCAAGCGGGAGGCCGCTCGTTTGACACAGATACGCAGTATTTT.

The chain employs TRBV11-3 and TRBJ2-2, with TRBD2 matching over 8 bases. The ends lost 5 bases at V and 8 bases at J; junction bases unmatched: 10. CDR1 and CDR2 (germline): SGHNT, YENEEA. The CDR3 covers 15 residues. CDR3 protein: CASSPSPAGAGELFF. For the CDR3, the DNA is TGTGCCAGCAGCCCGTCTCCAGCGGGGGCGGGGGAGCTGTTTTTT.

The chain combines TRBV6-6 with TRBJ1-4, with D perhaps matching TRBD1 (5 bases). V lost 7 bases and J 4 bases, leaving 13 bases between the germline ends. The CDR3 contains 14 residues. CDR1 is MNHNY, CDR2 SVGAGI, per germline (reference sequence). This CDR3 is CASMEGLGNEKLFF. Written as DNA, the CDR3 is TGTGCCAGCATGGAGGGGCTGGGTAATGAAAAACTGTTTTTT.

The J gene is TRBJ2-1, the V gene TRBV10-3; TRBD1 matches 11 bases. Germline values: CDR1 ENHRY, CDR2 SYGVKD. Trimming at V came to 8 bases and at J to 6 bases, leaving 0 bases not matched to a gene. The CDR3 consists of 12 residues. CDR3 DNA sequence: TGTGCCATCGGGACAGGGGGCAATGAGCAGTTCTTC. It codes for CAIGTGGNEQFF.

This chain connects TRBV5-6 to TRBJ1-2, with TRBD1 identical over 7 bases. V lost 0 bases, J lost 5 bases, and 7 bases stayed unmatched. Looked up from germline, CDR1 is SGHDT and CDR2 is YYEEEE. The CDR3 runs to 15 residues. The CDR3 region is CASSLAGTELYGYTF. The CDR3 DNA follows: TGTGCCAGCAGCTTGGCCGGGACAGAGTTATATGGCTACACCTTC.

The chain has TRBV15 and TRBJ2-7; possibly TRBD1 for D (5 bases). This CDR3 region has 13 residues. From germline, CDR1 is LNHNV and CDR2 YYDKDF (reference sequence). V gave up 5 bases and J gave up 0 bases, with 8 bases separating them. This chain's CDR3 is CATSPTVSYEQYF. The CDR3 DNA follows: TGTGCCACCAGCCCGACAGTCTCCTACGAGCAGTACTTC.

The gene calls are TRBV10-3 and TRBJ2-3, with D unclear. Germline-derived CDR1 and CDR2 are ENHRY and SYGVKD. The CDR3 runs to 12 residues. V lost 8 bases, J lost 0 bases, and 6 bases lay in between. DNA of the CDR3: TGTGCCATCGGAGAAAGCACAGATACGCAGTATTTT. This translates into CAIGESTDTQYF.